These T cell receptor beta chains were read from a single sample in a study of patients and donors after allogeneic stem cell transplantation. TCRdb redid the calling of the RT-PCR reads with MiXCR, one entry per CDR3 protein. Here the sample spans around 31,000 distinct CDR3 sequences, around 6.8% being singletons. Specimen: blood, either unsorted or a sorted T cell fraction (not recorded which). These receptors all come from a human donor who was either an allogeneic HSCT recipient or a stem cell or donor lymphocyte infusion donor (not recorded which). It is not recorded whose cells these are; they may come from a transplant donor. CDR3s include the opening cysteine and the closing phenylalanine or tryptophan. The D gene is left open where the match is weak. Expanded clones get a size class; other rows say once, few or many, or leave the size out.

clone_size j_call v_call d_call cdr3_aa cdr3_nt
many TRBJ1-4 TRBV3-1 - CASSQMPREKLFF TGTGCCAGCAGCCAAATGCCTCGGGAAAAACTGTTTTTT
- TRBJ2-5 TRBV7-9 - CASSAGTSQETQYF TGTGCCAGCAGCGCCGGGACTTCCCAAGAGACCCAGTACTTC
- TRBJ2-1 TRBV6-5 TRBD2 CASAGTSADNEQFF TGTGCCAGTGCGGGGACTAGCGCCGACAATGAGCAGTTCTTC
- TRBJ2-1 TRBV10-3 TRBD2 CAIQPTASGRGYEQFF TGTGCCATCCAACCCACGGCCAGCGGGAGGGGATATGAGCAGTTCTTC
- TRBJ2-5 TRBV28 - CASTRWGQETQYF TGTGCCAGCACCCGCTGGGGGCAAGAGACCCAGTACTTC
many TRBJ2-2 TRBV9 - CASSVGDYTGELFF TGTGCCAGCAGCGTAGGGGACTACACCGGGGAGCTGTTTTTT
many TRBJ1-2 TRBV4-2 TRBD1 CASSLSGQGNYGYTF TGTGCCAGCAGCCTTTCTGGACAGGGGAACTATGGCTACACCTTC
- TRBJ2-7 TRBV27 - CASSYVAGWEGEQYF TGTGCCAGCAGTTATGTGGCAGGGTGGGAAGGCGAGCAGTACTTC
- TRBJ2-2 TRBV7-9 TRBD2 CASSPNRSRSGGTGELFF TGTGCCAGCAGCCCTAATCGAAGTCGAAGCGGGGGCACCGGGGAGCTGTTTTTT
many TRBJ1-5 TRBV29-1 TRBD1 CSAGDSINQPQHF TGCAGCGCCGGGGACAGCATCAATCAGCCCCAGCATTTT
many TRBJ2-2 TRBV20-1 TRBD1 CSARGGQPGELFF TGCAGTGCTAGAGGGGGACAGCCCGGGGAGCTGTTTTTT
many TRBJ1-2 TRBV6-6 TRBD1 CASSSPTGPYGYTF TGTGCCAGCAGTTCCCCGACAGGGCCCTATGGCTACACCTTC
many TRBJ2-7 TRBV5-6 TRBD2 CASSLGGVSGGSYEQYF TGTGCCAGCAGCTTGGGAGGAGTGAGCGGGGGCTCCTACGAGCAGTACTTC
many TRBJ1-5 TRBV6-5 - CASSYGRGSGPQHF TGTGCCAGCAGTTACGGTCGGGGCTCGGGGCCCCAGCATTTT
many TRBJ1-5 TRBV2 TRBD1 CASGALPGQRSYSNQPQHF TGTGCCAGCGGGGCCCTTCCGGGACAGCGATCCTATAGCAATCAGCCCCAGCATTTT
- TRBJ2-2 TRBV6-6 TRBD1 CAGSPGTGMDGELFF TGTGCCGGATCCCCCGGGACAGGGATGGACGGGGAGCTGTTTTTT
many TRBJ1-2 TRBV7-2 - CASSLSAAQRANYGYTF TGTGCCAGCAGCTTAAGCGCGGCCCAACGGGCTAACTATGGCTACACCTTC
many TRBJ1-2 TRBV4-2 TRBD1 CASSEVAGTGSRDGYTF TGTGCCAGCAGCGAAGTGGCCGGGACAGGGAGTAGAGATGGCTACACCTTC
many TRBJ1-1 TRBV12-3/TRBV12-4 TRBD1 CASSFGDRVEAFF TGTGCCAGCAGTTTCGGGGACAGGGTTGAAGCTTTCTTT
few TRBJ2-1 TRBV14 - CASSQVNRRLNEQFF TGTGCCAGCAGCCAAGTAAATAGACGGCTCAATGAGCAGTTCTTC
- TRBJ2-7 TRBV6-5 - CASSYFTVPQGEQYF TGTGCCAGCAGTTACTTCACCGTACCCCAGGGCGAGCAGTACTTC
- TRBJ2-7 TRBV5-1 TRBD1 CASSGGQGGVYEQYF TGCGCCAGCAGCGGGGGACAGGGGGGAGTCTACGAGCAGTACTTC
many TRBJ1-6 TRBV3-1 - CASSQVRGISPLHF TGTGCCAGCAGCCAAGTCCGGGGCATTTCACCCCTCCACTTT
many TRBJ2-2 TRBV12-3/TRBV12-4 - CASNTANIGELFF TGTGCCAGCAATACAGCTAACATCGGGGAGCTGTTTTTT
many TRBJ2-1 TRBV7-3 - CASSLSGYEQFF TGTGCCAGCAGCTTATCCGGTTATGAGCAGTTCTTC
few TRBJ1-4 TRBV3-1 - CASSPRGSRNEKLFF TGTGCCAGCAGCCCACGGGGCAGCCGTAATGAAAAACTGTTTTTT
few TRBJ2-3 TRBV28 - CASSLFWGPVEGSSTSTDTQYF TGTGCCAGCAGTTTATTCTGGGGGCCGGTAGAGGGGAGCAGTACTAGCACAGATACGCAGTATTTT
many TRBJ2-7 TRBV5-1 - CASSLDFMGYEQYF TGCGCCAGCAGCTTAGACTTTATGGGCTACGAGCAGTACTTC
many TRBJ2-7 TRBV4-1 - CASSQYRYSYEQYF TGCGCCAGCAGCCAATACAGGTATTCCTACGAGCAGTACTTC
many TRBJ1-1 TRBV7-3 - CASSLTGNTEAFF TGTGCCAGCAGCTTAACGGGGAACACTGAAGCTTTCTTT
many TRBJ1-1 TRBV7-6 - CASRPGSSGPNTEAFF TGTGCCAGCAGACCCGGGAGTTCCGGGCCGAACACTGAAGCTTTCTTT
many TRBJ1-6 TRBV5-1 - CASSLAPTGDNSPLHF TGCGCCAGCAGCTTGGCCCCGACAGGAGATAATTCACCCCTCCACTTT
many TRBJ1-2 TRBV3-1 - CASSQPGMTYGYTF TGTGCCAGCAGCCAACCAGGGATGACCTATGGCTACACCTTC
- TRBJ2-1 TRBV6-5 TRBD2 CASRTAGGPYNEQFF TGTGCCAGCAGGACAGCGGGAGGGCCCTACAATGAGCAGTTCTTC
few TRBJ2-7 TRBV11-1 - CASSLEQASYEQYF TGTGCCAGCAGCTTAGAGCAGGCCTCCTACGAGCAGTACTTC
- TRBJ2-5 TRBV29-1 - CSVEGDQPETQYF TGCAGCGTTGAAGGAGACCAACCAGAGACCCAGTACTTC
- TRBJ2-1 TRBV5-1 TRBD2 CASSFIAGPSEQFF TGCGCCAGCAGCTTCATAGCGGGACCTAGTGAGCAGTTCTTC
many TRBJ1-5 TRBV7-9 - CASSLGQFNQPQHF TGTGCCAGCAGCTTAGGGCAGTTTAATCAGCCCCAGCATTTT
few TRBJ2-5 TRBV7-2 TRBD2 CASSLWTSGRQETQYF TGTGCCAGCAGCTTATGGACTAGCGGGCGACAAGAGACCCAGTACTTC
many TRBJ2-1 TRBV19 - CASSRAFTSNEQFF TGTGCCAGTAGTAGGGCTTTTACATCTAATGAGCAGTTCTTC
- TRBJ1-5 TRBV7-9 - CASSPTGSQPQHF TGTGCCAGCAGCCCGACGGGCAGTCAGCCCCAGCATTTT
- TRBJ2-1 TRBV19 - CASSSQGYNEQFF TGTGCCAGTAGTAGCCAGGGCTACAATGAGCAGTTCTTC
many TRBJ2-1 TRBV7-9 - CASSLVGGAYNEQFF TGTGCCAGCAGCTTAGTCGGAGGAGCTTACAATGAGCAGTTCTTC
few TRBJ2-3 TRBV20-1 TRBD2 CSASRTSGGADTQYF TGCAGTGCTAGCCGGACTAGCGGGGGGGCCGATACGCAGTATTTT
once TRBJ2-1 TRBV21-1 - CASSKAWPRLPSYNEQFF TGTGCCAGCAGCAAAGCCTGGCCTCGACTCCCATCCTACAATGAGCAGTTCTTC
- TRBJ1-3 TRBV5-1 - CASSLGQFNSGNTIYF TGCGCCAGCAGCTTGGGACAGTTTAACTCTGGAAACACCATATATTTT
many TRBJ2-1 TRBV20-1 TRBD2 CSAAGGRNEQFF TGCAGTGCTGCGGGAGGCCGGAATGAGCAGTTCTTC
- TRBJ2-7 TRBV6-2/TRBV6-3 - CASSSPHRRDYEQYF TGTGCCAGCAGTTCCCCCCATAGACGAGACTACGAGCAGTACTTC